The T cell receptor beta chain under discussion was sequenced for a study of OX40 agonist ivuxolimab in advanced cancers. Study-wide context: The eligibility criteria allowed prior anti-PD-1, anti-PD-L1 or anti-CTLA-4 therapy, and 40% had some. Study-wide results and limits: People who partly responded at 0.1-3.0 mg/kg had some of the least clonal expansion seen.

On this clone itself: Its antigen is currently unknown.

Clones were read by immunoSEQ multiplex PCR, and TCRdb kept only the in-frame ones, dropping some. The sample has more than 60,000 clones; roughly 84% are singletons. Trimming took 6 bases from V and 2 from J, leaving 8 bases between them. Looked up from germline, CDR1 is MNHEY and CDR2 is SMNVEV (reference sequence). CDR3 length: 14 residues. The sequence was collected from an adult with an advanced solid tumor such as melanoma, head and neck, liver or kidney cancer. This specimen was CD4+ or CD8+ T cells sorted from blood, taken in a trial of the OX40 agonist ivuxolimab. This sequence joins TRBV27 and TRBJ1-6; unclear D gene. The DNA of the CDR3 is TGTGCCAGCAGGAAGGTCCCCTATAATTCACCCCTCCACTTT. Translating gives CASRKVPYNSPLHF.